This T cell receptor (beta chain) stems from a study of CD8 T cells in Susac syndrome (dated by TCRdb to the late 2010s). For the wider study: Repertoire sequencing was used to test whether CD8+ T cell activation and differentiation in Susac syndrome was antigen driven. Clonality of the CD8+ T cell repertoire was compared between more than 10 healthy donors, roughly 14 Susac syndrome patients and about 15 multiple sclerosis patients. The study at large found these results: The study acknowledged that relatively few individuals were included in the TCR sequencing and HLA analysis.

Concerning this clonotype: What antigen it recognizes has not been identified. Base quality data are lacking; no much larger clone is found one base away.

RNA was extracted with the RNeasy kit and about 0.5 to 1 ug was reverse transcribed using random hexamers. The immunoSEQ multiplex PCR assay, covering 54 Vbeta and 13 Jbeta segments, was used to amplify TCR beta CDR3 regions. To correct PCR amplification bias, a synthetic template baseline was used for both primer optimization and computational correction. The original pipeline was this. Reads were annotated to V, D and J genes per IMGT and analyzed with immunoSEQ Analyzer, keeping only productive sequences. Clonality was calculated as one minus the Shannon entropy normalized by log2 of the number of productive unique sequences. For each patient and control, public and private clones were evaluated within the 100 most prevalent clones. Susac-specific clones were defined as absent from healthy and MS cohorts, over a thousand published viral clones and other ImmuneACCESS disease sequences. Through fastp at Q25 and MiXCR, TCRdb rebuilt clones from the public reads, retaining in-frame beta chains. Each record represents a unique CDR3 protein, reported with the most common genes and DNA among its rows. TCRdb's processing, not the study's, gives the V and J calls here. The sample has fewer than 250,000 distinct CDR3 sequences on record, about 93% of them singletons. The ten top clones hold over 0.1% of the sample.

High-throughput TCR beta sequencing profiled peripheral blood CD8+ and CD4+ T cells from healthy donors, Susac syndrome patients and multiple sclerosis patients. Treatment-naive patients with stable or active relapsing-remitting disease fulfilling revised McDonald criteria were used as multiple sclerosis controls. Bulk CD8+ and CD4+ T cells were purified by magnetic negative isolation, while CD8+ TEMRA cells were enriched using FACS. Blood was collected in EDTA tubes and processed within 24 hours, with PBMCs isolated through density gradient centrifugation. PBMCs intended for TCR sequencing were frozen in liquid nitrogen and were later thawed in a 37 degrees C water bath. A purity of at least 90% was achieved for sorted or isolated CD4+, CD8+ and CD8+ TEMRA cells. This clonotype was obtained from a human donor with multiple sclerosis. Material for sequencing was CD8+ T cells from PBMCs.

The DNA sequence follows: TGTGCCAGCAGCGATGGGGACAGTTACAATGAGCAGTTCTTC. This yields the protein CASSDGDSYNEQFF. In this chain, TRBV5-6 is recombined with TRBJ2-1, and TRBD1 aligns with 7 junction nucleotides. Measured from the cysteine to the phenylalanine, the CDR3 is 14 residues long. Only the CDR3 DNA is retained, 42 bases long and in frame from the first base. Ends trimmed: V by 4 bases, J by 4 bases; bases unmatched to a gene: 5. Via the germline V gene, CDR1 is SGHDT and CDR2 YYEEEE.